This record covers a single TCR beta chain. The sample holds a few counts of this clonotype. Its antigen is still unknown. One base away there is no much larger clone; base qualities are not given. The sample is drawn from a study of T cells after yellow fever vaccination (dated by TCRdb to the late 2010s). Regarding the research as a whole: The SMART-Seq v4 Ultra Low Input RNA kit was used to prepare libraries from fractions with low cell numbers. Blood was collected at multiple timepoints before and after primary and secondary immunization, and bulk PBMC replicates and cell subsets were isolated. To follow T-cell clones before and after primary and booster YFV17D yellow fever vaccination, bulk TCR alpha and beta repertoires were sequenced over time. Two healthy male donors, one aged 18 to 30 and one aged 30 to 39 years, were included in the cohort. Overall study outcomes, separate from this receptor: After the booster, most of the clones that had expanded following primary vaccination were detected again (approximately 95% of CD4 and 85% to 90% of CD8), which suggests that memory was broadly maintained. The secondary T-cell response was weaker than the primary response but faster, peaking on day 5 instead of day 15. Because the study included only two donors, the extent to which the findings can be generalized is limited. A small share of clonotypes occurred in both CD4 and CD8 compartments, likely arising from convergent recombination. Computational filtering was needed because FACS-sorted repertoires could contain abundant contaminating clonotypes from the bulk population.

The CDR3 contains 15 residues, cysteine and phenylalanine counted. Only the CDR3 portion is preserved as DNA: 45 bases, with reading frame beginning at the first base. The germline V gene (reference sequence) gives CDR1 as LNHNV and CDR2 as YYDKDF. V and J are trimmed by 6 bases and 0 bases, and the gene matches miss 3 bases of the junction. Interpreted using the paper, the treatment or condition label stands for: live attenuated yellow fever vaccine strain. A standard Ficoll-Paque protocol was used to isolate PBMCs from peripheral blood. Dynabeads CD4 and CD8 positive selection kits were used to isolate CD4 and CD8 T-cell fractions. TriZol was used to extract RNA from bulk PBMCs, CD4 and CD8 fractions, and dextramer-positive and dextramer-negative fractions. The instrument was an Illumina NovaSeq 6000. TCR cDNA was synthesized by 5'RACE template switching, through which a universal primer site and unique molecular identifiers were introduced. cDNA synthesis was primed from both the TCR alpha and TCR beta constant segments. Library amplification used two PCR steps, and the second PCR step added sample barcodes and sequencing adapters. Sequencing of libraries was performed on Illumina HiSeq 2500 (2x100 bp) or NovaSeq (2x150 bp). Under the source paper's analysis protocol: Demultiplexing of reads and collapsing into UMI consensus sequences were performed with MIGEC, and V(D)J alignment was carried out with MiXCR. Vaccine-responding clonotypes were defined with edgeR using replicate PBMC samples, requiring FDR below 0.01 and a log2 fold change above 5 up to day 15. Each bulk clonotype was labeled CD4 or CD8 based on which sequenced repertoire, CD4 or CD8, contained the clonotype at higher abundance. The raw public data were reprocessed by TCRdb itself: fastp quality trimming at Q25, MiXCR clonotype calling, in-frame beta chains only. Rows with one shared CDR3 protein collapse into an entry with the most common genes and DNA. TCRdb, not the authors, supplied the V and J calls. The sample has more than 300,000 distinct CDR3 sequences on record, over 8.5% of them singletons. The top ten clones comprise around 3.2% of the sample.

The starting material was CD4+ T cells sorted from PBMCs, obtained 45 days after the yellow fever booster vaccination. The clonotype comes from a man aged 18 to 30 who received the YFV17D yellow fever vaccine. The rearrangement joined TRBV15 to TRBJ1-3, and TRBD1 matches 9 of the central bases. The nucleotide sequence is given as TGTGCCACCAGGGGACAGGGTTACTCTGGAAACACCATATATTTT. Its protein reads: CATRGQGYSGNTIYF.